What follows are 18 T cell receptor beta chains derived from one specimen sequenced in a study of T cell therapy after organ transplantation. This sample's time point: 20-29 weeks after completion of therapy. Method: immunoSEQ multiplex PCR; TCRdb's copy keeps in-frame clones and lacks some. Here the sample spans 15,000 or so clones, less than 90% being singletons. Antigens for these TCRs are unknown. The material was CD8+ T cells from blood, obtained after autologous CMV-specific T cell therapy. Every receptor here comes from a human patient who had received a solid organ transplant and had CMV disease. These T cells may partly come from the graft donor.

J is TRBJ1-2 and V is TRBV19; D is unresolved. The CDR3 runs 13 residues. Germline values: CDR1 LNHDA, CDR2 SQIVND (reference sequence). Trimming left V 2 bases short and J 6 bases short, with 10 bases between. CDR3 nucleotide sequence: TGTGCCAGTAGTATATTAGTTGGCGATGGCTACACCTTC. This codes for CASSILVGDGYTF.

The chain couples TRBV7-9 to TRBJ1-5; D call uncertain. V lost 2 bases and J 3 bases, leaving 5 bases between the germline ends. This CDR3 region has 13 residues. Germline V CDR1 and CDR2: SEHNR, FQNEAQ (reference sequence). CDR3 in amino acids: CASSLFDNQPQHF. Here the CDR3 DNA reads TGTGCCAGCAGCTTATTTGACAATCAGCCCCAGCATTTT.

This chain links TRBV6-5 with TRBJ2-1; 8 nucleotides agree with TRBD1. Germline assignment: CDR1 MNHEY and CDR2 SVGAGI. J was trimmed by 7 bases and V by 8 bases; bases with no gene match: 4. The CDR3 runs to 12 residues. CDR3 sequence (DNA): TGTGCCAGCGGACAGGGTATTAATGAGCAGTTCTTC. Its translation is CASGQGINEQFF.

This clone was counted a single time. The chain couples TRBV7-6 to TRBJ1-1; 9 bases fit TRBD1. The germline V gene has CDR1 SGHVS and CDR2 FNYEAQ. The CDR3 length is 17 residues. The V gene end was trimmed by 4 bases and the J gene end by 3 bases; junction bases not matched to a gene: 12. For the CDR3, the DNA is TGTGCCAGCAGCTCCACCGGGACAGGGTTTCAGGACACTGAAGCTTTCTTT. Its translation: CASSSTGTGFQDTEAFF.

This sequence joins TRBV5-6 and TRBJ2-2; 11 bases fit TRBD2. J was trimmed by 5 bases and V by 4 bases; bases with no gene match: 4. Germline V gene lookup returns CDR1 SGHDT and CDR2 YYEEEE. The CDR3 totals 15 residues. In nucleotides, the CDR3 is TGTGCCAGCAGCCCTACTAGCGGGGGAACCGGGGAGCTGTTTTTT. This codes for CASSPTSGGTGELFF.

This CDR3 reads CASSLPGPSDYGYTF. The CDR3 DNA is TGTGCCAGCAGCTTGCCAGGTCCGTCAGACTATGGCTACACCTTC. This sequence joins TRBV5-8 and TRBJ1-2; D ambiguous. The CDR3 is 15 amino acids. Trimming pared 1 base from V and 3 bases from J, leaving 13 bases between. The germline V gene encodes CDR1 SGHTS and CDR2 YDEGEE.

The J gene is TRBJ2-7, the V gene TRBV29-1; 7 nucleotides align to TRBD1. CDR3 length: 12 residues. CDR1 is SQVTM and CDR2 is ANQGSEA in the germline V gene. V shed 3 bases and J 4 bases; nucleotides not matched to a gene: 3. The CDR3 DNA follows: TGCAGCGTTGACGTGACAGGGTACGAGCAGTACTTC. Its translation is CSVDVTGYEQYF.

This rearrangement joins TRBV27 to TRBJ2-5; 11 bases are shared with TRBD1. The germline V gene has CDR1 MNHEY and CDR2 SMNVEV (reference sequence). There are 13 residues in the CDR3. Losses at the gene ends were 5 bases for V and 10 bases for J; bases not matched to a gene: 6. CDR3 protein: CASSPGQGVGQYF. The CDR3 DNA is TGTGCCAGCAGTCCGGGACAGGGGGTGGGCCAGTACTTC.

The chain is built from TRBV5-1 and TRBJ1-2; 8 positions match TRBD1. CDR1 and CDR2 from the germline V gene are SGHRS and YFSETQ. This CDR3 is 15 amino acids long. The V gene end was trimmed by 4 bases and the J gene end by 4 bases; junction bases not matched to a gene: 9. The CDR3 nucleotides are TGCGCCAGCAGCCCGATGCAGGGGGCCATCTATGGCTACACCTTC. Translating it yields CASSPMQGAIYGYTF.

The J gene is TRBJ1-4, the V gene TRBV2, with D perhaps matching TRBD1 (5 bases). CDR3 length: 15 residues. Germline CDR1 SNHLY, CDR2 FYNNEI. V was clipped by 6 bases and J by 2 bases, with 13 bases between them. CDR3 DNA sequence: TGTGCCAGCAGGGGGGGAATCAAGACTAATGAAAAACTGTTTTTT. Protein sequence: CASRGGIKTNEKLFF.

This chain links TRBV6-1 with TRBJ1-3; 9 positions match TRBD1. CDR1 is MNHNS, CDR2 SASEGT, per germline. Losses at the gene ends were 6 bases for V and 6 bases for J; bases not matched to a gene: 9. This CDR3 is 15 amino acids long. The CDR3 region has the DNA TGTGCCAGCAGAGGACCGGGACAGGGTGCAAACACCATATATTTT. The encoded protein is CASRGPGQGANTIYF.

J is TRBJ2-7 and V is TRBV9, with 7 bases fitting TRBD1. CDR3 length: 16 residues. V gave up 0 bases and J gave up 4 bases; unmatched junction bases: 10. Germline-derived CDR1 and CDR2 are SGDLS and YYNGEE. The CDR3 sequence: CASSVGEQGILYEQYF. The CDR3 nucleotides are TGTGCCAGCAGCGTAGGAGAACAGGGGATCCTTTACGAGCAGTACTTC.

This clone was found a few times. V usage is TRBV25-1 and J usage is TRBJ1-5, with D possibly being TRBD1 (6 bases). The CDR3 is made up of 14 amino acids. CDR1 and CDR2 (germline): MGHDK, SYGVNS. V was cut by 4 bases and J by 5 bases, with 12 bases left in between. CDR3 loop: CASSATGRYQPQHF. As DNA, the CDR3 is TGTGCCAGCAGTGCAACAGGGCGCTATCAGCCCCAGCATTTT.

The chain has TRBV6-5 and TRBJ2-7, with D possibly called TRBD1 or TRBD2 (7 bases each). CDR1 and CDR2 (germline): MNHEY, SVGAGI. This CDR3 has 14 residues. The V gene lost 6 bases and the J gene lost 0 bases, with 12 bases spanning the gap. This chain's CDR3 is CASSQGGSSYEQYF. CDR3 DNA sequence: TGTGCCAGCAGCCAGGGGGGGAGCTCCTACGAGCAGTACTTC.

This sequence joins TRBV28 and TRBJ2-1, with 9 bases aligning to TRBD1. V lost 5 bases and J lost 2; bases outside the gene matches: 7. The CDR3 contains 16 residues. In germline, CDR1 is MDHEN, CDR2 SYDVKM. Written as DNA, the CDR3 is TGTGCCAGCAGTGGGGACAGGGAAGGGGCCTACAATGAGCAGTTCTTC. Amino acids: CASSGDREGAYNEQFF.

This chain connects TRBV20-1 to TRBJ2-1, with 8 bases aligning to TRBD2. This CDR3 has 11 amino acids. CDR1 is DFQATT and CDR2 is SNEGSKA in the germline V gene (reference sequence). V was pared by 6 bases and J by 9 bases, with 4 bases of the junction left unmatched. The CDR3 region has the DNA TGCAGTGCCACGACTAGCGTTGAGCAGTTCTTC. This sequence encodes CSATTSVEQFF.

The genes are TRBV5-6 and TRBJ2-7; tentatively, D is TRBD1 (6 bases). The length of the CDR3 is 14 residues. The germline gives CDR1 SGHDT, CDR2 YYEEEE. Between the trimmed V and J ends, which lost 3 bases and 3 bases, there was a span of 13 bases. The CDR3 protein is CASSWDTGIYEQYF. As DNA, the CDR3 is TGTGCCAGCAGCTGGGACACGGGGATCTACGAGCAGTACTTC.

The gene calls are TRBV27 and TRBJ2-7; 9 bases are shared with TRBD2. The trim removed 1 base at V and 5 bases at J, leaving 12 bases unmatched. This CDR3 contains 17 residues. CDR1 and CDR2 from the germline V gene are MNHEY and SMNVEV (reference sequence). CDR3 in amino acids: CASSLLGSGGGGDEQYF. Written as DNA, the CDR3 is TGTGCCAGCAGTTTATTGGGTAGCGGGGGAGGAGGCGACGAGCAGTACTTC.